The 20 T cell receptor beta chains listed next were all sequenced from one sample in a study of T cell responses to AZD1222 COVID-19 vaccine. The data were produced by immunoSEQ multiplex PCR, yet TCRdb's version contains in-frame clones alone and is incomplete. Here the sample spans around 110,000 clones, about 80% being singletons. The sequencing used peripheral blood, collected on day 0 of AZD1222 vaccination. The receptor source for this set is an adult in good health.

The rearrangement joins TRBV6-5 to TRBJ1-1; a weak D match, TRBD1 (6 bases). The CDR3 has 14 residues. V gave up 6 bases and J gave up 11 bases, with 22 bases separating them. Per germline, CDR1 MNHEY and CDR2 SVGAGI. This CDR3 reads CASRGAATGRSAFF. CDR3 coding DNA: TGTGCCAGCAGGGGGGCGGCGACAGGTCGGTCGGCTTTCTTT.

CDR3 region: CASSPDRAFGEKLFF. CDR3 coding DNA: TGTGCCAGCAGCCCAGACAGGGCGTTCGGTGAAAAACTGTTTTTT. The chain uses TRBV5-6 and TRBJ1-4; 7 nucleotides match TRBD1. This CDR3 is built from 15 residues. Looked up from germline, CDR1 is SGHDT and CDR2 is YYEEEE. The V gene end was trimmed by 4 bases and the J gene end by 7 bases; junction bases not matched to a gene: 10.

V is TRBV28 and J is TRBJ2-1, with 11 bases identical to TRBD1. The ends lost 6 bases at V and 7 bases at J; junction bases unmatched: 8. The CDR3 totals 15 residues. Germline CDR1 is MDHEN and CDR2 is SYDVKM. The CDR3 region is CASSHGGTGGNEQFF. The CDR3 nucleotides are TGTGCCAGCAGCCACGGAGGGACAGGGGGAAATGAGCAGTTCTTC. The full variable domain, with the rest looked up from reference TRBV28 and TRBJ2-1, is DVKVTQSSRYLVKRTGEKVFLECVQDMDHENMFWYRQDPGLGLRLIYFSYDVKMKEKGDIPEGYSVSREKKERFSLILESASTNQTSMYLCASSHGGTGGNEQFFGPGTRLTVL.

The chain uses TRBV5-6 and TRBJ2-2; no clear D gene. The V and J ends lost 0 bases and 2 bases respectively, with 5 bases between them. Germline CDR1 reads SGHDT; CDR2 reads YYEEEE. The CDR3 has 14 residues. The CDR3 sequence is CASSLEANTGELFF. The CDR3 DNA follows: TGTGCCAGCAGCTTGGAAGCTAACACCGGGGAGCTGTTTTTT.

This sequence joins TRBV25-1 and TRBJ2-3; the D is unclear. CDR3 size: 11 residues. CDR1 is MGHDK, CDR2 SYGVNS, per germline. V lost 7 bases and J lost 4, with 6 bases in between. The CDR3 spells CASMMADTQYF. The CDR3 bases are TGTGCCAGCATGATGGCAGATACGCAGTATTTT.

J is TRBJ1-2 and V is TRBV5-4, with no clear D. V dropped 0 bases and J dropped 8 bases, with 8 bases sitting between them. CDR3 length: 12 residues. The V gene's germline CDR1 is SGHNT and CDR2 YYREEE (reference sequence). The CDR3, as DNA: TGTGCCAGCAGCTTGGGTGGGAACGGCTACACCTTC. Translation gives CASSLGGNGYTF.

The V gene is TRBV7-2, the J gene TRBJ2-5; the match to TRBD2 covers 7 bases. Unmatched junction bases numbered 7, after V lost 2 bases and J lost 1 base. This CDR3 comprises 16 residues. Germline values: CDR1 SGHTA, CDR2 FQGNSA. CDR3 residues: CASSLKPSGFQETQYF. As DNA, the CDR3 is TGTGCCAGCAGCTTAAAGCCTAGCGGATTCCAAGAGACCCAGTACTTC.

This rearrangement joins TRBV11-2 to TRBJ1-2; TRBD1 is a possible D gene (5 bases). The CDR3 runs 15 residues. V dropped 6 bases and J dropped 6 bases, with 20 bases sitting between them. Germline V gives CDR1 SGHAT, CDR2 FQNNGV. This CDR3 is CASRPRQGQADGYTF. CDR3 in DNA: TGTGCCAGCAGACCCAGGCAGGGTCAGGCGGATGGCTACACCTTC.

The chain carries TRBV19 and TRBJ2-2, with TRBD1 as a possible D gene (6 bases). Germline values: CDR1 LNHDA, CDR2 SQIVND (reference sequence). The CDR3 loop spans 13 amino acids. The V end lost 6 bases, the J end lost 5 bases, and 10 bases lay between the germline ends. CDR3: CASRPDRTGELFF. The CDR3 DNA reads as TGTGCCAGTAGGCCCGACAGGACCGGGGAGCTGTTTTTT.

This rearrangement joins TRBV3-1 (or the pseudogene TRBV3-2) to TRBJ2-2; TRBD1 might be the D (6 bases). V gave up 5 bases and J gave up 0 bases, with 13 bases separating them. The germline V gene has CDR1 LGHDT and CDR2 YNNKEL (reference sequence). This CDR3 is built from 16 residues. The DNA for the CDR3 is TGTGCCAGCAGCAGAACCAGGGGATCGAACACCGGGGAGCTGTTTTTT. As protein: CASSRTRGSNTGELFF.

The CDR3 is CASSLDTGAYEQYF. In DNA form, the CDR3 reads TGTGCCAGCAGCTTAGACACCGGCGCCTACGAGCAGTACTTC. V and J are TRBV5-4 and TRBJ2-7; no clear D. The CDR3 consists of 14 residues. CDR1 and CDR2 from the germline V gene are SGHNT and YYREEE (reference sequence). The V end was cut by 2 bases, the J end by 2 bases, with 11 bases between.

The chain has TRBV10-3 and TRBJ2-2; D not certain. The CDR3 contains 11 residues. The V end lost 11 bases, the J end lost 5 bases, and 9 bases lay between the germline ends. Looked up from germline, CDR1 is ENHRY and CDR2 is SYGVKD. CDR3 sequence: CASRGTGELFF. The DNA of the CDR3 is TGTGCCTCGAGAGGTACCGGGGAGCTGTTTTTT.

This clone was counted a single time. This CDR3 reads CASSYSGQETQYF. The CDR3 DNA follows: TGTGCCAGCAGTTACTCAGGGCAAGAGACCCAGTACTTC. This sequence joins TRBV28 and TRBJ2-5; D might be TRBD1 (5 bases). The CDR3 length is 13 residues. The V gene's germline CDR1 is MDHEN and CDR2 SYDVKM. With 4 bases removed from V and 2 bases from J, the gap between germline ends came to 8 bases.

The J gene is TRBJ1-2, the V gene TRBV5-1, with 7 bases fitting TRBD1. The CDR3 extends over 13 amino acids. The germline V gene encodes CDR1 SGHRS and CDR2 YFSETQ. V trimming: 4 bases; J trimming: 4 bases; junction bases outside the gene matches: 4. The CDR3 loop is CASSPGQLYGYTF. CDR3 DNA: TGCGCCAGCAGCCCGGGACAGCTCTATGGCTACACCTTC.

Regarding this clone: Other DNA sequences in the sample encode the same CDR3. The chain combines TRBV18 with TRBJ1-6; 9 bases align to TRBD1. CDR1 and CDR2 (germline): KGHSH, LQKENI. V was clipped by 3 bases and J by 7 bases; unmatched bases: 1. The CDR3 contains 14 residues. For the CDR3, the DNA is TGTGCCAGCTCACCCGGACAGGGGAATTCACCCCTCCACTTT. The encoded protein is CASSPGQGNSPLHF.

J is TRBJ1-5 and V is TRBV5-4; no clear D gene. Trimming pared 1 base from V and 7 bases from J, leaving 9 bases between. The germline CDR1 and CDR2 sequences are SGHNT and YYREEE (reference sequence). The CDR3 spans 13 residues. The CDR3: CASSLFPEQPQHF. CDR3 bases: TGTGCCAGCAGCTTGTTCCCGGAGCAGCCCCAGCATTTT.

The genes are TRBV11-2 and TRBJ1-2; D uncertain. This CDR3 has 12 amino acids. Germline V gene sequence: CDR1 SGHAT, CDR2 FQNNGV. Trimming pared 2 bases from V and 3 bases from J, leaving 4 bases between. CDR3 coding DNA: TGTGCCAGCAGCTTACGGGACTATGGCTACACCTTC. It codes for CASSLRDYGYTF.

This sequence joins TRBV30 and TRBJ1-5; D may be TRBD1 (5 bases). The CDR3 totals 13 residues. Per the germline V gene, CDR1 is GTSNPN and CDR2 is SVGIG (reference sequence). The V and J ends lost 1 base and 2 bases respectively, with 6 bases between them. The CDR3 bases are TGTGCCTGGAGTGGGGGACGCAATCAGCCCCAGCATTTT. Encoded protein: CAWSGGRNQPQHF.

CDR3 amino acids: CASSHGTSADTQYF. The DNA of the CDR3 is TGTGCCAGCAGCCATGGGACTAGCGCAGATACGCAGTATTTT. The gene calls are TRBV7-2 and TRBJ2-3, with TRBD2 matching 10 bases. V lost 5 bases and J lost 4; bases outside the gene matches: 3. Germline CDR1 and CDR2: SGHTA and FQGNSA. The CDR3 is made up of 14 amino acids.

The chain recombines TRBV4-1 with TRBJ1-4, with 7 bases fitting TRBD1. V gave up 7 bases and J gave up 8 bases; unmatched junction bases: 7. Germline assignment: CDR1 MGHRA and CDR2 YSYEKL. This CDR3 comprises 13 residues. The CDR3 DNA reads as TGCGCCAGCACATCGACAGGGCGGGAAAAACTGTTTTTT. Translation: CASTSTGREKLFF.